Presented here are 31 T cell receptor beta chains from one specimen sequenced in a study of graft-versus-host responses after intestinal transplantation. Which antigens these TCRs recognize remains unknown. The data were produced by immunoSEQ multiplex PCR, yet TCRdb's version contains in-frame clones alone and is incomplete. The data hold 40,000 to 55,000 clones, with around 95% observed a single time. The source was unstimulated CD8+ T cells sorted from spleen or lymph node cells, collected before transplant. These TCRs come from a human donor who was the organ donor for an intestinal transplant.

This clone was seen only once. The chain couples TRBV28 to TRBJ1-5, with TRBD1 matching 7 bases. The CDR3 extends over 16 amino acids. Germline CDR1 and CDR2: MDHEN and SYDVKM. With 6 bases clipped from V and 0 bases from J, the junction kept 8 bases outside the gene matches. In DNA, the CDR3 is TGTGCCAGCAGAGGGGACAGCGAGGATAGCAATCAGCCCCAGCATTTT. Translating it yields CASRGDSEDSNQPQHF.

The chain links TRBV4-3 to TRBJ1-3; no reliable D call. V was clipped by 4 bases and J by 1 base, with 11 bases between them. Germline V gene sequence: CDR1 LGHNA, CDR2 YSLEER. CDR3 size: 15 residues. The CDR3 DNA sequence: TGCGCCAGCAGCCCTTCAGGATTATCTGGAAACACCATATATTTT. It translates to CASSPSGLSGNTIYF.

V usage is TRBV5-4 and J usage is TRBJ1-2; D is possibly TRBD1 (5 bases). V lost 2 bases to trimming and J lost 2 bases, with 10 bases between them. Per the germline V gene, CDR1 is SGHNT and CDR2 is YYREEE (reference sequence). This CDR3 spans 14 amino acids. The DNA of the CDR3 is TGTGCCAGCAGCTTCTCGACAGAGAACTATGGCTACACCTTC. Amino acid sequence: CASSFSTENYGYTF.

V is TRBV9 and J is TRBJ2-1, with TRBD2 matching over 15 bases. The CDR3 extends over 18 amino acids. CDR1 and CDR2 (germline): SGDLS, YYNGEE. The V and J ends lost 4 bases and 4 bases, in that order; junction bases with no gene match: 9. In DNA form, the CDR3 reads TGTGCCAGCAGCCCATATGGACTAGCGGGGGGGCTATACAATGAGCAGTTCTTC. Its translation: CASSPYGLAGGLYNEQFF.

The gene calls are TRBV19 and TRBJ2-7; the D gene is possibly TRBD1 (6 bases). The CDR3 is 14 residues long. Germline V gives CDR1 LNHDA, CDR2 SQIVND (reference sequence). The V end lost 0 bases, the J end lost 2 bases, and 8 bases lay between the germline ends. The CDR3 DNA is TGTGCCAGTAGTATAGATGGGGGCACCTACGAGCAGTACTTC. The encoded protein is CASSIDGGTYEQYF.

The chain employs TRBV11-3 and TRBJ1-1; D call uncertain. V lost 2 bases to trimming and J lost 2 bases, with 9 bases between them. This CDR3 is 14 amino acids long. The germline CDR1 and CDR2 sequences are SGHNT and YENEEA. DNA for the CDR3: TGTGCCAGCAGCTTAAGTTCGGGAAACACTGAAGCTTTCTTT. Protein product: CASSLSSGNTEAFF.

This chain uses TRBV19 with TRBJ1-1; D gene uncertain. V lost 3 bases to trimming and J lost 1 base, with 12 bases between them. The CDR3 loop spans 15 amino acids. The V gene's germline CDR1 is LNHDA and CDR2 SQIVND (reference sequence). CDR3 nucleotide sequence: TGTGCCAGTAGTATTACATGGTACGGGAACACTGAAGCTTTCTTT. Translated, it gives CASSITWYGNTEAFF.

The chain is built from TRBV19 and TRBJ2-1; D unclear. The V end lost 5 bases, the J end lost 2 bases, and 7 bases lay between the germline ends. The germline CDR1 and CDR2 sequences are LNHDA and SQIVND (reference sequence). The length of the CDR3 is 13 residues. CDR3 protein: CASSEVPYNEQFF. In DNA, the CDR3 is TGTGCCAGTAGTGAGGTCCCCTACAATGAGCAGTTCTTC.

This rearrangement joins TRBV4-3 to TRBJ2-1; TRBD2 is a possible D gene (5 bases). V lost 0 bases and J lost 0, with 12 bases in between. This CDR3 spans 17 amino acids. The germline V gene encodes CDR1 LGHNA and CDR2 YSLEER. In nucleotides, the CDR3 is TGCGCCAGCAGCCAAGATCGGACTCCAAGCTCCTACAATGAGCAGTTCTTC. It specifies CASSQDRTPSSYNEQFF.

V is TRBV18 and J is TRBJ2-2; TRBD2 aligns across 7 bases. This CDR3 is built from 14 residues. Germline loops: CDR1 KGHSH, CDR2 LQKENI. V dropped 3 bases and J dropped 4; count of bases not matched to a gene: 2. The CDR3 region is CASSPSGTTGELFF. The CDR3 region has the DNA TGTGCCAGCTCACCCAGCGGGACCACCGGGGAGCTGTTTTTT.

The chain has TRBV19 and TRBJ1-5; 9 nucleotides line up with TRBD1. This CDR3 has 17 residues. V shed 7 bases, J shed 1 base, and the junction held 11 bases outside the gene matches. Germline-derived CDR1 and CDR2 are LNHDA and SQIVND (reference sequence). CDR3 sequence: CASNSRDRVVSNQPQHF. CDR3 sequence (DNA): TGTGCCAGTAATTCCCGGGACAGGGTTGTGAGCAATCAGCCCCAGCATTTT.

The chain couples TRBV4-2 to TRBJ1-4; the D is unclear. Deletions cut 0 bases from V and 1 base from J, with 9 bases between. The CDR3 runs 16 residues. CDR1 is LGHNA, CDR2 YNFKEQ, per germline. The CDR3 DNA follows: TGTGCCAGCAGCCAAGATTGGTCCGGAACTAATGAAAAACTGTTTTTT. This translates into CASSQDWSGTNEKLFF.

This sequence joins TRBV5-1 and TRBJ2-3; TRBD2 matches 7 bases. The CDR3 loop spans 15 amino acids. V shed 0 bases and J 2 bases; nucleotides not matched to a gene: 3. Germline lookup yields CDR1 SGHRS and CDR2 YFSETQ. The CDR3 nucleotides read TGCGCCAGCAGCTTGGGGGGAGGGTTCACAGATACGCAGTATTTT. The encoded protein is CASSLGGGFTDTQYF.

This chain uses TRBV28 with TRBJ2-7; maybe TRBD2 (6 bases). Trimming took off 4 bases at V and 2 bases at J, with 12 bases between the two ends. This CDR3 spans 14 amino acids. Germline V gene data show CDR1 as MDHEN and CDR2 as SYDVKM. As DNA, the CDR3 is TGTGCCAGCAGTTCTCCGGGAGTTACCTACGAGCAGTACTTC. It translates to CASSSPGVTYEQYF.

The CDR3 reads CASTPGAQTTWYGYTF. DNA of the CDR3: TGTGCCAGTACCCCCGGGGCACAGACCACCTGGTATGGCTACACCTTC. This chain connects TRBV19 to TRBJ1-2; TRBD1 is a possible D gene (5 bases). Trimming cost V 7 bases and J 5 bases, with 23 bases left between them. The CDR3 is 16 amino acids. The germline V gene has CDR1 LNHDA and CDR2 SQIVND (reference sequence).

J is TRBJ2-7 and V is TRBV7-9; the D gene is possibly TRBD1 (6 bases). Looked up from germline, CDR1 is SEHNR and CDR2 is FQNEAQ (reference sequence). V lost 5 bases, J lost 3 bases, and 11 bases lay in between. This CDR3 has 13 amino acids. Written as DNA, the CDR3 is TGTGCCAGCAGCCCCTGGGACATCTACGAGCAGTACTTC. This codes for CASSPWDIYEQYF.

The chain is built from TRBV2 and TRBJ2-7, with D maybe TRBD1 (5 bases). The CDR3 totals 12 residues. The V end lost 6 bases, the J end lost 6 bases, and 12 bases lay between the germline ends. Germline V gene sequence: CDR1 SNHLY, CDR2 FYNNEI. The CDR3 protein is CASSGTQGEQYF. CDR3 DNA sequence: TGTGCCAGCAGCGGTACGCAGGGCGAGCAGTACTTC.

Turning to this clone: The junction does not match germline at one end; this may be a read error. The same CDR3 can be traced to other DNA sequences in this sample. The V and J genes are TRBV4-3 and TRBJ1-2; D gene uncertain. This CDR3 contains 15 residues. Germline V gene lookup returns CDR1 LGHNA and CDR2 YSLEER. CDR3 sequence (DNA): TGCGCCAGTAGCCAATTAACCTACTCTAACTATGGCTACACCTTC. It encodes CASSQLTYSNYGYTF.

The CDR3 loop reads CASSRWGANTGELFF. The CDR3 bases are TGTGCCAGTAGTAGGTGGGGGGCGAACACCGGGGAGCTGTTTTTT. V usage is TRBV19 and J usage is TRBJ2-2; maybe TRBD2 (6 bases). CDR1 is LNHDA and CDR2 is SQIVND in the germline V gene (reference sequence). With 4 bases removed from V and 0 bases from J, the gap between germline ends came to 9 bases. The CDR3 is 15 amino acids.

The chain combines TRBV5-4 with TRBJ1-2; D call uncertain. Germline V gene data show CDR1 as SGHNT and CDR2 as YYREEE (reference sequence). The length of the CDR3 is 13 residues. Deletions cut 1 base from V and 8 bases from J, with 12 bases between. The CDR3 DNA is TGTGCCAGCAGCTTGTCAGTTATGGGGGGCTACACCTTC. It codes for CASSLSVMGGYTF. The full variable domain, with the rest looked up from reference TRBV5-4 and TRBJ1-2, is ETGVTQSPTHLIKTRGQQVTLRCSSQSGHNTVSWYQQALGQGPQFIFQYYREEENGRGNFPPRFSGLQFPNYSSELNVNALELDDSALYLCASSLSVMGGYTFGSGTRLTVV.

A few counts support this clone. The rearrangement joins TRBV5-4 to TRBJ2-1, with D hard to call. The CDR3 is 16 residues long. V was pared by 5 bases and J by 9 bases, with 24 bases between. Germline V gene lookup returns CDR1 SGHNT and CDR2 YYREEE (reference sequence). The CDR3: CASSYGQDRGKIEQFF. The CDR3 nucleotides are TGTGCCAGCAGTTACGGCCAGGACCGTGGAAAAATTGAGCAGTTCTTC.

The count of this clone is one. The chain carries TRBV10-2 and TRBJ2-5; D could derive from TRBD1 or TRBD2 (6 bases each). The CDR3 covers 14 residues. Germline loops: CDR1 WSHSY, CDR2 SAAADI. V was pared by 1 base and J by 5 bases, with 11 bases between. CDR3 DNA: TGCGCCAGCAGTGAGTTCCAGGGGAGGGAGACCCAGTACTTC. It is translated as CASSEFQGRETQYF.

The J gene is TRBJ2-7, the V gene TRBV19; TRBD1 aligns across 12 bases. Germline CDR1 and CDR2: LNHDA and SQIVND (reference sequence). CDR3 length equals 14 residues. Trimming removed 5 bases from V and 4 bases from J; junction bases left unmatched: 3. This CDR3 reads CASSPGQGAYEQYF. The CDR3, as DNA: TGTGCCAGTAGTCCGGGACAGGGGGCTTACGAGCAGTACTTC.

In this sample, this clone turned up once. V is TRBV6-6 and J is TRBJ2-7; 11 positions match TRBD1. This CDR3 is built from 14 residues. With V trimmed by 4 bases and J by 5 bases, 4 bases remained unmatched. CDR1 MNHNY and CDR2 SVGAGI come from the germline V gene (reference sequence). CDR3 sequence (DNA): TGTGCCAGCAGTTTTGGGACAGGGGGAGACGAGCAGTACTTC. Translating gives CASSFGTGGDEQYF.

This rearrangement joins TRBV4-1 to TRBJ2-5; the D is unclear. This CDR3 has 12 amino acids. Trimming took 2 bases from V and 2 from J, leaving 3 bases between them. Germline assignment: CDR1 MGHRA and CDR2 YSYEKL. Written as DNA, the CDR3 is TGCGCCAGCAGCCAATCTCAAGAGACCCAGTACTTC. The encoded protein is CASSQSQETQYF.

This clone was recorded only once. The CDR3 sequence: CASSLGDRGSSYEQYF. For the CDR3, the DNA is TGTGCCAGCAGCTTAGGGGACAGAGGGTCCTCCTACGAGCAGTACTTC. The chain couples TRBV7-9 to TRBJ2-7; TRBD1 matches 7 bases. Unmatched junction bases numbered 6, after V lost 1 base and J lost 0 bases. CDR1 and CDR2 (germline): SEHNR, FQNEAQ (reference sequence). This CDR3 is 16 amino acids long.

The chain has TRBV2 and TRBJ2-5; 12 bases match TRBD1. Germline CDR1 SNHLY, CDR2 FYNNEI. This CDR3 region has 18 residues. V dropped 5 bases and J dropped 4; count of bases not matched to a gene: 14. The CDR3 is CASSPPPGTGGWLETQYF. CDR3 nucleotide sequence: TGTGCCAGCAGTCCGCCACCCGGGACAGGGGGCTGGTTAGAGACCCAGTACTTC.

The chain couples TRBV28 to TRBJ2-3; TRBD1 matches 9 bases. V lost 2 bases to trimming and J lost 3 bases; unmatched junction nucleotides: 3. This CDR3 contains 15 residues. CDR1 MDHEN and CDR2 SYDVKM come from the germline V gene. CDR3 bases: TGTGCCAGCAGTTTAGGGACAGGGTCGACAGATACGCAGTATTTT. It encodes CASSLGTGSTDTQYF.

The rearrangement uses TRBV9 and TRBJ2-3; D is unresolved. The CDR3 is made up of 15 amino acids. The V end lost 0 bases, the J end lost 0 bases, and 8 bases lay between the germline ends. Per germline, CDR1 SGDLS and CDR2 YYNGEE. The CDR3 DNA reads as TGTGCCAGCAGCGTAGCTACAGTTAGCACAGATACGCAGTATTTT. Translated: CASSVATVSTDTQYF.

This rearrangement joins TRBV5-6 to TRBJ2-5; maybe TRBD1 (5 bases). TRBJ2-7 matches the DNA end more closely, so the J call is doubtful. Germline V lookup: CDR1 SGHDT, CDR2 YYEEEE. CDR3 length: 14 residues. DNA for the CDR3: TGTGCCAGCAGCTTGGGAAGGGGCGAGTACGAGCAGTACTTC. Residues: CASSLGRGEYEQYF.

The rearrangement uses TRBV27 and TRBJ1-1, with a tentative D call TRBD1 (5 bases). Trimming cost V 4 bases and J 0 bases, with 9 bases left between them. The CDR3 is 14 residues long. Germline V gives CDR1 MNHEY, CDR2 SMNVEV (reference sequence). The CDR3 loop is CASSWTQMNTEAFF. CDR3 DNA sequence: TGTGCCAGCAGTTGGACACAAATGAACACTGAAGCTTTCTTT.